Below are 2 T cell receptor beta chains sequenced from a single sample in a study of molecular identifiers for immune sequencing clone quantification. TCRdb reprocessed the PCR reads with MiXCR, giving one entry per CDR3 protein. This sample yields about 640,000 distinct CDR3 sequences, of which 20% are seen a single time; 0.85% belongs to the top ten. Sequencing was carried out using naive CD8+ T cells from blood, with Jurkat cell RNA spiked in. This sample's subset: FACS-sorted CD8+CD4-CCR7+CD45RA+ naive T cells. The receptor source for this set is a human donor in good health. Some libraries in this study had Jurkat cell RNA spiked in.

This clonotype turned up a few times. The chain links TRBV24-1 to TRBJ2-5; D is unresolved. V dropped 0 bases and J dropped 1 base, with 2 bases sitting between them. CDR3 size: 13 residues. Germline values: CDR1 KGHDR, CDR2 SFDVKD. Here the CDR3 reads CATSDLAQETQYF. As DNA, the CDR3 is TGTGCCACCAGTGATTTGGCCCAAGAGACCCAGTACTTC.

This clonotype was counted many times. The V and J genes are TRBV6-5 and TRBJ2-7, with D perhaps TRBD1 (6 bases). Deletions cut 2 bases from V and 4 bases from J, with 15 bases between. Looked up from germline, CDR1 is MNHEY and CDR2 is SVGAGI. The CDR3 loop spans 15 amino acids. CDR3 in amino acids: CASSYGSGENYEQYF. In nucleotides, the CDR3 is TGTGCCAGCAGTTACGGGTCAGGGGAAAATTACGAGCAGTACTTC.